Listed below are T cell receptor beta chains from one sample, sequenced in a study of monozygotic twins with inflammatory bowel disease. TCRdb reanalyzed the 5' RACE reads and collapses them to one entry per CDR3 protein, without DNA. Its listing shows a few hundred thousand distinct CDR3 sequences. Source material: blood. The receptors here all came from a human donor with ulcerative colitis or Crohn's disease, or a healthy co-twin of an affected twin (not recorded which). The CDR3 runs from the conserved cysteine through the conserved F or W.

CDR3	V	J
CASSLVRGAPTDTQYF	TRBV12-3/TRBV12-4	TRBJ2-3
CASSLSPPSGSRPTNEKLFF	TRBV27	TRBJ1-4
CASSMGQLSSTDTQYF	TRBV19	TRBJ2-3
CASSPALPRDEQYF	TRBV5-1	TRBJ2-7
CSVERQGGYTEAFF	TRBV29-1	TRBJ1-1
CASSMDRDYGYTF	TRBV27	TRBJ1-2
CASSHEILDTQYF	TRBV4-3	TRBJ2-3
CSASTQGRMDNEQFF	TRBV20-1	TRBJ2-1
CASSLTHTDTQYF	TRBV5-1	TRBJ2-3
CASSSRAGYLPYEQYF	TRBV7-7	TRBJ2-7
CASTGASGETQYF	TRBV7-2	TRBJ2-5
CASSLPGLASTDTQYF	TRBV28	TRBJ2-3
CASSLQGYGELFF	TRBV14	TRBJ2-2
CASKLAGGLDTQYF	TRBV28	TRBJ2-3
CASSQDRGTYNEQFF	TRBV7-3	TRBJ2-1
CASSLLPTGSYEQYF	TRBV12-3/TRBV12-4	TRBJ2-7
CASKQPLVYKQYF	TRBV6-5	TRBJ2-7
CASSLEGTGNWHEQYF	TRBV5-1	TRBJ2-7
CASSLWGEGYNEQFF	TRBV5-1	TRBJ2-1
CAGGRPQKHTEAFF	TRBV28	TRBJ1-1
CSAHSRGNTEAFF	TRBV20-1	TRBJ1-1
CSATTGTDLPSEKLFF	TRBV20-1	TRBJ1-4
CASSLEGLAGVGIQFF	TRBV11-2	TRBJ2-1